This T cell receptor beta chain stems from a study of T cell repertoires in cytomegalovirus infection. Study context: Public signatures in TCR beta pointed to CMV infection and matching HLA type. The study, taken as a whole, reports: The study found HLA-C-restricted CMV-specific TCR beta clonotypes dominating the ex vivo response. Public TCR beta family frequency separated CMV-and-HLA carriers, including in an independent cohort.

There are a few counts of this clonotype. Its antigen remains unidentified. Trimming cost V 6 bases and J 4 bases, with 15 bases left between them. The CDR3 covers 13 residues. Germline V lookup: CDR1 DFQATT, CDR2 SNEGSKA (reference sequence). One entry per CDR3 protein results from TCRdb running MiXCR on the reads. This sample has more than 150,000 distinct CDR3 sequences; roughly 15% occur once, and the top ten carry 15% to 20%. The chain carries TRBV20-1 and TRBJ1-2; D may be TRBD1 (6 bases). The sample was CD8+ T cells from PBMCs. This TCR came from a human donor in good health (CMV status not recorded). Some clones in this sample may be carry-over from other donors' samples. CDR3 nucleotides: TGCAGTGCAAGGGACAATTTTTTCTATGGCTACACCTTC. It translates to CSARDNFFYGYTF.